This entry lists 18 T cell receptor beta chains sequenced from one sample in a study of control samples from healthy donors and cancer patients. The protocol was immunoSEQ multiplex PCR, while the TCRdb copy is restricted to in-frame clones and leaves out a portion. The table includes 150,000 or so clones, approximately 86% detected once. Source material: blood. Every receptor here comes from a woman between 25 and 40 years old in good health.

The chain has TRBV19 and TRBJ2-7; 10 nucleotides align to TRBD1. The CDR3 runs 15 residues. Per the germline V gene, CDR1 is LNHDA and CDR2 is SQIVND (reference sequence). V dropped 3 bases and J dropped 2; count of bases not matched to a gene: 4. CDR3 DNA: TGTGCCAGTAGTATCGCCGGGACAGGGGCCTACGAGCAGTACTTC. The encoded protein is CASSIAGTGAYEQYF.

The V and J genes are TRBV24-1 and TRBJ1-2; no clear D. The CDR3 is made up of 14 amino acids. Between the trimmed V and J ends, which lost 3 bases and 4 bases, there was a span of 11 bases. Germline CDR1 and CDR2: KGHDR and SFDVKD. The CDR3 here is CATSDPRLLYGYTF. DNA for the CDR3: TGTGCCACCAGTGATCCCCGACTACTCTATGGCTACACCTTC.

The rearrangement uses TRBV25-1 and TRBJ1-5, with D unclear. Germline V gives CDR1 MGHDK, CDR2 SYGVNS. The CDR3 has 12 residues. V lost 2 bases and J 4 bases, leaving 3 bases between the germline ends. CDR3 in DNA: TGTGCCAGCAGTGAAGGGAATCAGCCCCAGCATTTT. Protein sequence: CASSEGNQPQHF.

This clone was detected once. This chain connects TRBV6-6 to TRBJ1-2; D is undetermined. CDR1 is MNHNY and CDR2 is SVGAGI in the germline V gene (reference sequence). V lost 2 bases, J lost 5 bases, and 18 bases lay in between. The CDR3 loop spans 16 amino acids. As DNA, the CDR3 is TGTGCCAGCAGTTACCGGCAGCAAACAGTCGCATATGGCTACACCTTC. This codes for CASSYRQQTVAYGYTF.

The V gene is TRBV29-1, the J gene TRBJ2-1; 9 nucleotides agree with TRBD2. CDR1 SQVTM and CDR2 ANQGSEA come from the germline V gene. V was clipped by 6 bases and J by 6 bases; unmatched bases: 3. The CDR3 is made up of 12 amino acids. The CDR3 here is CSVWTSVNEQFF. CDR3 bases: TGCAGCGTCTGGACTAGCGTCAATGAGCAGTTCTTC.

The chain links TRBV11-2 to TRBJ2-1; no clear D gene. Germline V gives CDR1 SGHAT, CDR2 FQNNGV. The CDR3 spans 16 residues. V was cut by 2 bases and J by 0 bases, with 11 bases left in between. CDR3 sequence reads: CASSLIIWSSYNEQFF. The CDR3 nucleotides read TGTGCCAGCAGCTTAATTATCTGGAGCTCCTACAATGAGCAGTTCTTC.

The gene calls are TRBV20-1 and TRBJ1-1; no clear D gene. Germline lookup yields CDR1 DFQATT and CDR2 SNEGSKA (reference sequence). V lost 3 bases, J lost 0 bases, and 14 bases lay in between. CDR3 size: 15 residues. CDR3 in DNA: TGCAGTGCTAGTATGGGGTCTCACATGAACACTGAAGCTTTCTTT. It translates to CSASMGSHMNTEAFF.

J is TRBJ1-5 and V is TRBV29-1; 7 nucleotides align to TRBD1. This CDR3 spans 12 amino acids. The germline V gene encodes CDR1 SQVTM and CDR2 ANQGSEA. Germline trimming cut 4 bases from V and 6 bases from J; bases unmatched to any gene: 3. CDR3 DNA sequence: TGCAGCGTTGCAGGGGGGGGTCAGCCCCAGCATTTT. Translated: CSVAGGGQPQHF. The complete variable domain, with remaining parts taken from reference TRBV29-1 and TRBJ1-5, reads SAVISQKPSRDICQRGTSLTIQCQVDSQVTMMFWYRQQPGQSLTLIATANQGSEATYESGFVIDKFPISRPNLTFSTLTVSNMSPEDSSIYLCSVAGGGQPQHFGDGTRLSIL.

The chain recombines TRBV6-5 with TRBJ2-5; D tentatively fits TRBD1 or TRBD2 (5 bases each). Between the trimmed V and J ends, which lost 5 bases and 5 bases, there was a span of 18 bases. The CDR3 length is 15 residues. CDR1 is MNHEY, CDR2 SVGAGI, per germline. CDR3 amino acids: CASSPTVRTGETQYF. The CDR3 DNA is TGTGCCAGCAGTCCGACAGTTAGAACGGGGGAGACCCAGTACTTC.

This clone was found once. The chain employs TRBV11-2 and TRBJ2-7, with D possibly matching TRBD2 (6 bases). Germline CDR1 SGHAT, CDR2 FQNNGV. The CDR3 loop spans 14 amino acids. V gave up 1 base and J gave up 5 bases, with 12 bases separating them. The CDR3: CASSLAGVVHEQYF. CDR3 in DNA: TGTGCCAGCAGCTTAGCGGGGGTAGTCCACGAGCAGTACTTC.

The chain uses TRBV6-5 and TRBJ1-2, with TRBD1 as a possible D gene (5 bases). The germline V gene has CDR1 MNHEY and CDR2 SVGAGI. Trimming removed 0 bases from V and 8 bases from J, with 10 bases in between. The CDR3 sequence is 13 residues long. The CDR3 is CASSYSRGWGYTF. CDR3 nucleotides: TGTGCCAGCAGTTACTCGCGGGGGTGGGGCTACACCTTC.

This chain joins TRBV20-1 and TRBJ2-5, with a tentative D call TRBD2 (5 bases). The germline gives CDR1 DFQATT, CDR2 SNEGSKA (reference sequence). V was cut by 3 bases and J by 3 bases, with 5 bases left in between. This CDR3 has 11 residues. CDR3 nucleotides: TGCAGTGCTAGGAGGGAAGAGACCCAGTACTTC. Protein sequence: CSARREETQYF.

J is TRBJ2-1 and V is TRBV7-9; TRBD2 matches at 7 bases. Trimming removed 10 bases from V and 8 bases from J; junction bases left unmatched: 2. The germline V gene has CDR1 SEHNR and CDR2 FQNEAQ (reference sequence). The CDR3 spans 10 residues. The CDR3 DNA reads TGTGCCAACGCGGGGGATGAGCAGTTCTTC. Translated, it gives CANAGDEQFF.

The chain uses TRBV20-1 and TRBJ1-2, with a weak D call TRBD1 (5 bases). The V gene's germline CDR1 is DFQATT and CDR2 SNEGSKA (reference sequence). Trimming stripped 3 bases from V and 6 bases from J, with 8 bases between. The CDR3 spans 11 residues. The CDR3 DNA follows: TGCAGTGCTAGGTTAGGGGATGGCTACACCTTC. Amino acids: CSARLGDGYTF.

The chain combines TRBV7-6 with TRBJ1-6; tentative D call: TRBD1 (6 bases). V shed 4 bases and J shed 7 bases, with 11 bases lying between them. Germline-derived CDR1 and CDR2 are SGHVS and FNYEAQ. The CDR3 sequence is 14 residues long. The CDR3 DNA sequence: TGTGCCAGCAGCTCCGGGACACTGAATTCACCCCTCCACTTT. It translates to CASSSGTLNSPLHF.

The chain combines TRBV28 with TRBJ2-7; D perhaps matches TRBD1 (6 bases). Trimming removed 6 bases at V and 7 bases at J, with 10 bases between. CDR3 size: 11 residues. The germline CDR1 and CDR2 sequences are MDHEN and SYDVKM. CDR3 residues: CASRADREQYF. In nucleotides, the CDR3 is TGTGCCAGCAGGGCAGACAGGGAGCAGTACTTC. The complete variable domain, with remaining parts taken from reference TRBV28 and TRBJ2-7, reads DVKVTQSSRYLVKRTGEKVFLECVQDMDHENMFWYRQDPGLGLRLIYFSYDVKMKEKGDIPEGYSVSREKKERFSLILESASTNQTSMYLCASRADREQYFGPGTRLTVT.

The chain is built from TRBV9 and TRBJ2-1; a possible D gene is TRBD2 (5 bases). CDR1 is SGDLS, CDR2 YYNGEE, per germline. This CDR3 contains 14 residues. Trimming cost V 0 bases and J 7 bases, with 11 bases left between them. CDR3 nucleotides: TGTGCCAGCAGCGTAGGGTCGGGGTTGAATGAGCAGTTCTTC. It yields the protein CASSVGSGLNEQFF.

This chain uses TRBV28 with TRBJ1-4, with 7 bases that match TRBD1. The J segment lost 8 bases and the V segment lost 4 bases, leaving 13 bases of the junction unmatched. The CDR3 totals 16 residues. Germline CDR1 reads MDHEN; CDR2 reads SYDVKM. The CDR3 nucleotides are TGTGCCAGCAGTTCTCCCCAGGGGGGGGCGAGGGAAAAACTGTTTTTT. Its translation: CASSSPQGGAREKLFF.